The 20 T cell receptor beta chains below were found in one sample sequenced in a study of OX40 agonist ivuxolimab in advanced cancers. Profiled with immunoSEQ multiplex PCR; TCRdb holds only in-frame clones, not every one. Of 57,000 or so clones in the sample, 70% to 90% are singletons; the top ten hold about 1.2%. Material: CD4+ or CD8+ T cells sorted from blood, obtained in a trial of the OX40 agonist ivuxolimab. These TCRs come from an adult with an advanced solid tumor such as melanoma, head and neck, liver or kidney cancer.

The rearrangement uses TRBV6-5 and TRBJ1-2; D is uncertain. Germline CDR1 and CDR2: MNHEY and SVGAGI. V lost 0 bases, J lost 0 bases, and 11 bases lay in between. This CDR3 is built from 16 residues. The CDR3, as DNA: TGTGCCAGCAGTTACTCTTGGCCTGCTTCTAACTATGGCTACACCTTC. Residues: CASSYSWPASNYGYTF.

The chain combines TRBV5-1 with TRBJ1-2; the D gene is possibly TRBD1 (6 bases). V was cut by 1 base and J by 5 bases, with 15 bases left in between. The CDR3 spans 15 residues. The germline V gene encodes CDR1 SGHRS and CDR2 YFSETQ. CDR3 nucleotide sequence: TGCGCCAGCAGCTTGACAGGGAGCTCTCCTTATGGCTACACCTTC. Its protein product is CASSLTGSSPYGYTF.

The chain employs TRBV18 and TRBJ1-2, with 8 bases aligning to TRBD1. Germline V gene data show CDR1 as KGHSH and CDR2 as LQKENI. The CDR3 length is 15 residues. The trim removed 0 bases at V and 3 bases at J, leaving 3 bases unmatched. CDR3 sequence reads: CASSPPPGGHYGYTF. The DNA of the CDR3 is TGTGCCAGCTCACCACCGCCAGGGGGCCACTATGGCTACACCTTC.

This chain's CDR3 is CASGVQGVRETQYF. As DNA, the CDR3 is TGTGCCAGCGGCGTACAGGGAGTTCGAGAGACCCAGTACTTC. The V call is TRBV25-1, the J call TRBJ2-5; possibly TRBD1 for D (6 bases). The CDR3 is 14 residues long. Germline CDR1 MGHDK, CDR2 SYGVNS. V lost 8 bases and J 4 bases, leaving 17 bases between the germline ends.

The chain is built from TRBV10-3 and TRBJ1-2, with D unclear. The V end lost 3 bases, the J end lost 0 bases, and 8 bases lay between the germline ends. CDR1 and CDR2 from the germline V gene are ENHRY and SYGVKD. This CDR3 has 14 residues. This CDR3 reads CAISELATNYGYTF. In DNA, the CDR3 is TGTGCCATCAGTGAACTTGCCACTAACTATGGCTACACCTTC.

CDR3 protein: CASSLDRAADTQYF. In DNA form, the CDR3 reads TGTGCCAGCAGTTTAGACAGGGCTGCAGATACGCAGTATTTT. The rearrangement joins TRBV6-5 to TRBJ2-3; 7 positions match TRBD1. V gave up 4 bases and J gave up 4 bases; unmatched junction bases: 5. This CDR3 has 14 residues. Germline V gene lookup returns CDR1 MNHEY and CDR2 SVGAGI.

The CDR3 spells CASSKASGARGETQYF. The CDR3 DNA reads as TGTGCCAGTAGTAAGGCTAGCGGGGCCCGAGGAGAGACCCAGTACTTC. This chain links TRBV19 with TRBJ2-5, with TRBD2 matching over 9 bases. V was clipped by 4 bases and J by 4 bases; unmatched bases: 10. CDR1 LNHDA and CDR2 SQIVND come from the germline V gene (reference sequence). The CDR3 is 16 amino acids. Full variable domain (rest looked up from reference TRBV19 and TRBJ2-5): DGGITQSPKYLFRKEGQNVTLSCEQNLNHDAMYWYRQDPGQGLRLIYYSQIVNDFQKGDIAEGYSVSREKKESFPLTVTSAQKNPTAFYLCASSKASGARGETQYFGPGTRLLVL.

This chain connects TRBV19 to TRBJ1-5, with D hard to call. The CDR3 is 14 amino acids. V lost 4 bases and J 7 bases, leaving 14 bases between the germline ends. Germline V gene lookup returns CDR1 LNHDA and CDR2 SQIVND (reference sequence). The CDR3: CASSRVNGIQPQHF. The CDR3 coding sequence is TGTGCCAGTAGTAGGGTCAATGGCATCCAGCCCCAGCATTTT.

The chain carries TRBV5-1 and TRBJ2-2; a weak D match, TRBD1 (5 bases). Trimming pared 0 bases from V and 8 bases from J, leaving 14 bases between. The CDR3 loop spans 15 amino acids. Germline lookup yields CDR1 SGHRS and CDR2 YFSETQ. The DNA for the CDR3 is TGCGCCAGCAGCTTGGAGGATCAGGGCATGGGGGAGCTGTTTTTT. It encodes CASSLEDQGMGELFF.

The V and J genes are TRBV7-8 and TRBJ1-5, with 9 bases matching TRBD1. The ends lost 4 bases at V and 1 base at J; junction bases unmatched: 2. Germline lookup yields CDR1 SGHVS and CDR2 FQNEAQ. The CDR3 runs to 15 residues. The CDR3 DNA reads as TGTGCCAGCAGCTGGGGGACAGGGAGCAATCAGCCCCAGCATTTT. Its protein product is CASSWGTGSNQPQHF.

By frequency in the sample, this clone is medium-sized. V gene TRBV18 combines with J gene TRBJ1-4; D may be TRBD1 (5 bases). Trimming removed 1 base from V and 0 bases from J, with 9 bases in between. The CDR3 contains 16 residues. The V gene's germline CDR1 is KGHSH and CDR2 LQKENI. Written as DNA, the CDR3 is TGTGCCAGCTCACCACGCCAGGGCACAACTAATGAAAAACTGTTTTTT. It codes for CASSPRQGTTNEKLFF.

J is TRBJ1-2 and V is TRBV29-1; weak D call: TRBD1 (6 bases). The CDR3 length is 15 residues. In germline, CDR1 is SQVTM, CDR2 ANQGSEA. The ends were cut back, 0 bases at V and 2 bases at J, with 13 bases in the middle. CDR3 DNA: TGCAGCGTTGAAGATCGAGGTCAGGGGAACTATGGCTACACCTTC. It yields the protein CSVEDRGQGNYGYTF.

With regard to this clone: The sample has other DNA sequences that encode this CDR3 too. This rearrangement joins TRBV5-1 to TRBJ2-3; D gene unclear. CDR1 is SGHRS and CDR2 is YFSETQ in the germline V gene. The germline V and J ends were trimmed by 0 bases and 0 bases, with 8 bases remaining between them. The CDR3 is 15 residues long. CDR3 region: CASSLVGRSTDTQYF. In nucleotides, the CDR3 is TGCGCCAGCAGCTTGGTTGGCCGGAGCACAGATACGCAGTATTTT.

This clone was observed once. The V call is TRBV2, the J call TRBJ1-2, with 8 bases that match TRBD1. J gave up 6 bases and V 6 bases, and 6 bases lay outside the gene matches. CDR3 length: 13 amino acids. Germline V lookup: CDR1 SNHLY, CDR2 FYNNEI. The CDR3 region has the DNA TGTGCCAGCAGGCCCAGGACAGGGAATGGCTACACCTTC. Translation gives CASRPRTGNGYTF.

The V call is TRBV20-1, the J call TRBJ2-1; no reliable D call. There are 11 residues in the CDR3. Germline V gene data show CDR1 as DFQATT and CDR2 as SNEGSKA (reference sequence). Trimming took off 6 bases at V and 2 bases at J, with 5 bases between the two ends. CDR3 loop: CSARTYNEQFF. CDR3 DNA sequence: TGCAGTGCGAGAACCTACAATGAGCAGTTCTTC.

The V gene is TRBV10-3, the J gene TRBJ1-2; D is perhaps TRBD1 (5 bases). The V gene's germline CDR1 is ENHRY and CDR2 SYGVKD. The CDR3 spans 15 residues. The V end lost 10 bases, the J end lost 7 bases, and 25 bases lay between the germline ends. CDR3 amino acids: CATSETSREIIGYTF. The CDR3 DNA sequence: TGTGCCACCAGCGAGACATCCAGGGAGATAATTGGCTACACCTTC.

This sequence joins TRBV7-2 and TRBJ2-1; D remains unclear. V was pared by 5 bases and J by 5 bases, with 4 bases between. This CDR3 has 11 residues. From germline, CDR1 is SGHTA and CDR2 FQGNSA. This CDR3 is CASSQHNEQFF. CDR3 DNA sequence: TGTGCCAGCAGCCAGCACAATGAGCAGTTCTTC. Drawing the rest from reference TRBV7-2 and TRBJ2-1, the complete variable domain is GAGVSQSPSNKVTEKGKDVELRCDPISGHTALYWYRQSLGQGLEFLIYFQGNSAPDKSGLPSDRFSAERTGGSVSTLTIQRTQQEDSAVYLCASSQHNEQFFGPGTRLTVL.

The chain combines TRBV6-1 with TRBJ1-5; TRBD1 matches at 9 bases. The CDR3 has 15 residues. Per the germline V gene, CDR1 is MNHNS and CDR2 is SASEGT. The V and J ends lost 6 bases and 7 bases, in that order; junction bases with no gene match: 10. CDR3: CASRTLQGAEQPQHF. For the CDR3, the DNA is TGTGCCAGCAGGACATTACAGGGGGCCGAGCAGCCCCAGCATTTT.

The rearrangement joins TRBV11-2 to TRBJ2-1, with D uncertain. V lost 2 bases, J lost 9 bases, and 5 bases lay in between. In germline, CDR1 is SGHAT, CDR2 FQNNGV. CDR3 length: 11 residues. The CDR3 DNA is TGTGCCAGCAGCTTATTGATTGAGCAGTTCTTC. It translates to CASSLLIEQFF. Together with reference TRBV11-2 and TRBJ2-1, the CDR3 gives the full variable domain: EAGVAQSPRYKIIEKRQSVAFWCNPISGHATLYWYQQILGQGPKLLIQFQNNGVVDDSQLPKDRFSAERLKGVDSTLKIQPAKLEDSAVYLCASSLLIEQFFGPGTRLTVL.

The chain has TRBV2 and TRBJ2-3, with D perhaps given as TRBD1 or TRBD2 (5 bases each). The germline CDR1 and CDR2 sequences are SNHLY and FYNNEI. The ends were cut back, 4 bases at V and 2 bases at J, with 22 bases in the middle. The CDR3 has 18 residues. The CDR3 DNA is TGTGCCAGCAGTGGGGCAGGGCTCGGGGCTATATCCACAGATACGCAGTATTTT. This translates into CASSGAGLGAISTDTQYF.